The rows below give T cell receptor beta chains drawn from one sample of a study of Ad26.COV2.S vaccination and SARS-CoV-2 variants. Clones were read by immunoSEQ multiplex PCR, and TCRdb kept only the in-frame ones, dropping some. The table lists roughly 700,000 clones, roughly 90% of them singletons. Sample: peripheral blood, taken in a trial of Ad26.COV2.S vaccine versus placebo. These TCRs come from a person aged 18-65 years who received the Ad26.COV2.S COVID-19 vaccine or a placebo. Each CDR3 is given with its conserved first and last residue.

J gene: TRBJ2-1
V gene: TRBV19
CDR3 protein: CASSSKERRNNEQFF

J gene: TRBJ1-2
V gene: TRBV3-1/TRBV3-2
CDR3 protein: CASSQERRGYTF

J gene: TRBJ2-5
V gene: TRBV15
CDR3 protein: CATSRDITVTQYF

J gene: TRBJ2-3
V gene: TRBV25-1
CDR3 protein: CASSRFGLAGSTDTQYF

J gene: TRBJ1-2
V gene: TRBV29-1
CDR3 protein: CSVGQGAGYGYTF

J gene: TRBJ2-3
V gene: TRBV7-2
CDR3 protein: CASSLTRTVSTDTQYF

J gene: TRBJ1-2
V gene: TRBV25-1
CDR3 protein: CASSGPRGATYYGYTF

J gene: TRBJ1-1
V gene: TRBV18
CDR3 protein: CASWGQVTGNTEAFF

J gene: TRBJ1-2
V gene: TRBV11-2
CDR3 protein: CASSITQGRFHGYTF

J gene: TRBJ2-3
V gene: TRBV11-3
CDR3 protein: CASSQREDGTDTQYF

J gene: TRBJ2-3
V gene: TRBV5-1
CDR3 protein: CASSGGLAVLSTDTQYF

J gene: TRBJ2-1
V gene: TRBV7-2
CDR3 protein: CASRTPGSSYNEQFF

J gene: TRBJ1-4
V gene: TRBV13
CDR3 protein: CASTTREGATNEKLFF

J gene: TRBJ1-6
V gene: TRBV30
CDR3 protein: CAWKGGDSPLHF

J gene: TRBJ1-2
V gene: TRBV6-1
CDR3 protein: CASSEGGGYTF

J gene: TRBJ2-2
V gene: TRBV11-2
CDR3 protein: CASSPTGAGSNTGELFF

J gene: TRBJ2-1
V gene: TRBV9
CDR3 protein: CASSDRSGLAVWDEQFF

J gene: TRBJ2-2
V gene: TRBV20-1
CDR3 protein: CSASRAGLNTGELFF

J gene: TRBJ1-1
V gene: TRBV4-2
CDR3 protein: CASSQDFWDTEAFF

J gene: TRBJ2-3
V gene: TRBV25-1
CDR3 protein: CASSRGGADTQYF

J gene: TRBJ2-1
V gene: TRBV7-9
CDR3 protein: CASSLEFYYDNEQFF

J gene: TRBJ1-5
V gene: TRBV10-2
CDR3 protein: CASRGTGQGQPQHF

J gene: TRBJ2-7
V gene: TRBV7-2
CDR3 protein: CASSLSPGPYEQYF

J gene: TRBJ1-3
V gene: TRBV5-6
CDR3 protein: CASSYISRNTIYF

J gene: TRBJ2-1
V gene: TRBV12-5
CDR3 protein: CASGLVGGSTYEQFF

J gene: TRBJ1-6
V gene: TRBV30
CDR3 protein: CAWSGGDRGYNSPLHF

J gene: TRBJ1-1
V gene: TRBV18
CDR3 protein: CASSSEESGAFF

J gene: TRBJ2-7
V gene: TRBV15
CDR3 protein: CATSWGYEQYF

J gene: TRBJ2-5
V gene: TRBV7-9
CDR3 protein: CASSPGTGERETQYF

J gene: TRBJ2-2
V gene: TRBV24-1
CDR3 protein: CATSDNLASGRSLRELFF

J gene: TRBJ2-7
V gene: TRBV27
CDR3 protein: CASTDLGRSYEQYF

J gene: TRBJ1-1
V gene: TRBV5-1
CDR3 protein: CASSSPGGTEAFF

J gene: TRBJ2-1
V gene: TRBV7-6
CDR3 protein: CASTRDPSYNEQFF

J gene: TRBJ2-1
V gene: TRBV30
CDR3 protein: CAWSSEREGYNEQFF

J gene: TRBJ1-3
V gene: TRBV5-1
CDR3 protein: CASSPDSFSGNTIYF

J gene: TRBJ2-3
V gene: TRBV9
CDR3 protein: CASSVEPRGSTDTQYF

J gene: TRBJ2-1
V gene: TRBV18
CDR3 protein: CASSPLLAGNNEQFF

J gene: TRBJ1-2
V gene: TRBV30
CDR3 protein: CAWSTGGYGYTF

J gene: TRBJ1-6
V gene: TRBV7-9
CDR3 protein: CASSFETENSPLHF

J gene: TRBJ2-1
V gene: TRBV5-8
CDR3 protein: CASSLAQASGVYNEQFF

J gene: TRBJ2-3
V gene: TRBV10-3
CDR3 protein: CAISEMQGLTDTQYF

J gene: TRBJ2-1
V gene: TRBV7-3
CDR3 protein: CASSPLGGVHNEQFF

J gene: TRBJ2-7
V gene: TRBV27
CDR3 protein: CASSPTFGQFGSSYEQYF

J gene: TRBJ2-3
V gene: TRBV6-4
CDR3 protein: CASSDSPSGGSDTQYF

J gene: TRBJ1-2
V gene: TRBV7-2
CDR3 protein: CASSFALGQNYGYTF

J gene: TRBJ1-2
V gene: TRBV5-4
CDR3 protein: CASSPKYSTGNGYTF

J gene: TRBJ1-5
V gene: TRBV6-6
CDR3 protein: CASSYPTGDQPQHF

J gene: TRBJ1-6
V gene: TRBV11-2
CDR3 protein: CASTPGGASPLHF

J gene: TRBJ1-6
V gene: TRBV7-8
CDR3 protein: CASSLRQGNSPLHF

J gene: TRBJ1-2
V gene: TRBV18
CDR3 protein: CASSSSGRDDGYTF

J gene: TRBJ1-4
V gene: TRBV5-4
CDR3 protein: CASSPNRGGNEKLFF

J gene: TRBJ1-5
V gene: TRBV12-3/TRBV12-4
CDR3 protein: CASSPVPTQPQHF

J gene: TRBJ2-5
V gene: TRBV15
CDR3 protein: CATSRDPGLQETQYF

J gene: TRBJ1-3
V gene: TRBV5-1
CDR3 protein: CASSLGGYSGNTIYF

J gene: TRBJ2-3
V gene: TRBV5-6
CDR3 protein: CASSSLSERPPADTQYF

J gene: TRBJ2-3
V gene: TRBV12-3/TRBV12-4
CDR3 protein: CASSFNGADTQYF

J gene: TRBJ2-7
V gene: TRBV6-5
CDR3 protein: CASSGNPSYEQYF

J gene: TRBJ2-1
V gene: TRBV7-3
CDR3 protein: CASSLGAGSGYNEQFF

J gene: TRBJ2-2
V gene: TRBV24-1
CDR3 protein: CATSENRGPPAGELFF